These 22 T cell receptor beta chains originate from one sample sequenced in a study of shared clonotypes between healthy human individuals. Profiled with immunoSEQ multiplex PCR; TCRdb holds only in-frame clones, not every one. The table shows 2 million to 3 million clones, with more than 80% occurring only once. The sequenced sample was naive CD4+ T cells sorted from blood. Described subset: CD45RA+ positively selected. Receptors were obtained from a man aged 18 to 29 in good health.

The chain couples TRBV5-1 to TRBJ2-7; TRBD1 matches 7 bases. The CDR3 is made up of 13 amino acids. CDR1 is SGHRS and CDR2 is YFSETQ in the germline V gene. Trimming took 3 bases from V and 5 from J; bases not matched to a gene: 5. The CDR3 here is CASSYEGAHEQYF. The CDR3 nucleotides are TGCGCCAGCAGCTATGAGGGGGCCCACGAGCAGTACTTC.

V usage is TRBV9 and J usage is TRBJ1-2, with a tentative D call TRBD1 (5 bases). The CDR3 runs 13 residues. The V and J ends lost 0 bases and 8 bases respectively, with 11 bases between them. The V gene's germline CDR1 is SGDLS and CDR2 YYNGEE. The CDR3: CASSVATRQGYTF. The CDR3 DNA sequence: TGTGCCAGCAGCGTAGCTACGCGACAGGGCTACACCTTC.

The gene calls are TRBV6-1 and TRBJ1-4, with TRBD1 matching over 8 bases. The CDR3 length is 14 residues. Trimming cost V 6 bases and J 8 bases; bases outside gene matches: 8. The germline CDR1 and CDR2 sequences are MNHNS and SASEGT. The CDR3 here is CASRPTGGGEKLFF. DNA for the CDR3: TGTGCCAGCAGACCCACAGGGGGGGGCGAAAAACTGTTTTTT.

This rearrangement joins TRBV18 to TRBJ2-7, with 7 bases identical to TRBD1. CDR1 and CDR2 from the germline V gene are KGHSH and LQKENI. The CDR3 length is 14 residues. The V segment lost 1 base and the J segment 4 bases; nucleotides outside the gene matches: 4. CDR3 sequence reads: CASSPQTGRYEQYF. The DNA for the CDR3 is TGTGCCAGCTCACCACAGACAGGGCGATACGAGCAGTACTTC. Variable domain in full (rest from reference TRBV18 and TRBJ2-7): NAGVMQNPRHLVRRRGQEARLRCSPMKGHSHVYWYRQLPEEGLKFMVYLQKENIIDESGMPKERFSAEFPKEGPSILRIQQVVRGDSAAYFCASSPQTGRYEQYFGPGTRLTVT.

Turning to this clone: This sample includes further DNA sequences coding for the same CDR3. The rearrangement joins TRBV10-3 to TRBJ2-1, with a possible D match to TRBD2 (6 bases). The ends were cut back, 5 bases at V and 4 bases at J, with 9 bases in the middle. Germline V gene data show CDR1 as ENHRY and CDR2 as SYGVKD. The CDR3 totals 13 residues. DNA of the CDR3: TGTGCCATCAGTAGACTAGATTACAATGAGCAGTTCTTC. It encodes CAISRLDYNEQFF.

This clone was seen a single time. V gene TRBV29-1 combines with J gene TRBJ2-7, with unresolved D. The CDR3 loop spans 11 amino acids. The germline V gene encodes CDR1 SQVTM and CDR2 ANQGSEA. V lost 6 bases and J 3 bases, leaving 9 bases between the germline ends. The CDR3 is CSVLFSYEQYF. CDR3 coding DNA: TGCAGCGTCCTGTTCAGCTACGAGCAGTACTTC.

The chain has TRBV27 and TRBJ2-3; 8 nucleotides agree with TRBD2. Per germline, CDR1 MNHEY and CDR2 SMNVEV (reference sequence). The CDR3 runs 15 residues. The J segment lost 2 bases and the V segment lost 5 bases, leaving 6 bases of the junction unmatched. The CDR3 DNA reads TGTGCCAGCAGTCTGACTAGCGCGCCCACAGATACGCAGTATTTT. This encodes CASSLTSAPTDTQYF.

The J gene is TRBJ2-3, the V gene TRBV5-4, with 9 positions matching TRBD2. With 4 bases clipped from V and 4 bases from J, the junction kept 7 bases outside the gene matches. Per the germline V gene, CDR1 is SGHNT and CDR2 is YYREEE (reference sequence). The CDR3 contains 15 residues. The CDR3 DNA reads TGTGCCAGCAGCGACCCGCGGGGGGGGGCAGATACGCAGTATTTT. Its protein product is CASSDPRGGADTQYF.

The V call is TRBV28, the J call TRBJ2-3; D not certain. The CDR3 has 13 amino acids. Per the germline V gene, CDR1 is MDHEN and CDR2 is SYDVKM. V was clipped by 2 bases and J by 0 bases, with 3 bases between them. CDR3 DNA sequence: TGTGCCAGCAGTTTAAGAAGCACAGATACGCAGTATTTT. Its protein is CASSLRSTDTQYF.

This clone was recorded once. The chain recombines TRBV7-3 with TRBJ1-1; D may be TRBD1 (5 bases). The CDR3 spans 12 residues. Trimming shortened V by 4 bases and J by 5 bases, and 8 bases separated the two germline ends. CDR1 is SGHTA and CDR2 is FQGTGA in the germline V gene. CDR3 nucleotides: TGTGCCAGCAGCTCAGGGAGGACTGAAGCTTTCTTT. Residues: CASSSGRTEAFF. Full variable domain (missing parts from reference TRBV7-3 and TRBJ1-1): GAGVSQTPSNKVTEKGKYVELRCDPISGHTALYWYRQSLGQGPEFLIYFQGTGAADDSGLPNDRFFAVRPEGSVSTLKIQRTERGDSAVYLCASSSGRTEAFFGQGTRLTVV.

V usage is TRBV6-5 and J usage is TRBJ1-5; D ambiguous. Trimming cost V 2 bases and J 0 bases, with 8 bases left between them. From germline, CDR1 is MNHEY and CDR2 SVGAGI. The CDR3 consists of 15 residues. The CDR3 spells CASSYDGNSNQPQHF. DNA of the CDR3: TGTGCCAGCAGTTACGACGGAAATAGCAATCAGCCCCAGCATTTT.

The chain links TRBV10-3 to TRBJ2-3; D possibly corresponds to TRBD2 (5 bases). The germline V gene has CDR1 ENHRY and CDR2 SYGVKD. The CDR3 is 14 amino acids. Trimming shortened V by 6 bases and J by 1 base, and 11 bases separated the two germline ends. CDR3 DNA: TGTGCCATCAGCCTTGAGGAGGGCACAGATACGCAGTATTTT. Amino acid sequence: CAISLEEGTDTQYF.

This rearrangement joins TRBV6-1 to TRBJ1-1; 8 bases line up with TRBD1. Germline loops: CDR1 MNHNS, CDR2 SASEGT. CDR3 length: 13 residues. V lost 6 bases to trimming and J lost 11 bases; unmatched junction nucleotides: 11. The CDR3 nucleotides are TGTGCCAGCAGCCTCGGGACAGGCCGAGAGGCTTTCTTT. Encoded protein: CASSLGTGREAFF.

A note on this clone: This sample also contains other DNA sequences that code for the same CDR3. The V and J genes are TRBV2 and TRBJ2-2, with TRBD2 matching over 13 bases. With V trimmed by 6 bases and J by 1 base, 2 bases remained unmatched. CDR1 SNHLY and CDR2 FYNNEI come from the germline V gene. The CDR3 contains 16 residues. CDR3 amino acids: CASRRLAGGNTGELFF. DNA for the CDR3: TGTGCCAGCAGACGACTAGCGGGGGGGAACACCGGGGAGCTGTTTTTT.

Points on this clone: Other DNA sequences in this specimen translate into the identical CDR3. The rearrangement joins TRBV9 to TRBJ2-7, with 10 positions matching TRBD1. J lost 6 bases, V lost 4 bases, and 7 bases had no gene match. Per germline, CDR1 SGDLS and CDR2 YYNGEE. The CDR3 sequence is 14 residues long. The CDR3 is CASSPRQGAGEQYF. The CDR3, as DNA: TGTGCCAGCAGCCCGCGACAGGGGGCTGGCGAGCAGTACTTC. Drawing the rest from reference TRBV9 and TRBJ2-7, the complete variable domain is DSGVTQTPKHLITATGQRVTLRCSPRSGDLSVYWYQQSLDQGLQFLIQYYNGEERAKGNILERFSAQQFPDLHSELNLSSLELGDSALYFCASSPRQGAGEQYFGPGTRLTVT.

This chain uses TRBV19 with TRBJ2-2; D gene ambiguous. Germline assignment: CDR1 LNHDA and CDR2 SQIVND (reference sequence). The CDR3 sequence is 14 residues long. Between the trimmed V and J ends, which lost 5 bases and 4 bases, there was a span of 11 bases. As DNA, the CDR3 is TGTGCCAGTAGTCCCGAAGGTTTCACCGGGGAGCTGTTTTTT. It encodes CASSPEGFTGELFF.

This chain links TRBV11-3 with TRBJ2-2, with 7 positions matching TRBD2. Germline trimming cut 3 bases from V and 6 bases from J; bases unmatched to any gene: 7. The CDR3 has 15 residues. Germline CDR1 reads SGHNT; CDR2 reads YENEEA. CDR3 in amino acids: CASSFVAGLAGELFF. The CDR3 region has the DNA TGTGCCAGCAGCTTCGTAGCGGGTCTGGCCGGGGAGCTGTTTTTT.

The chain links TRBV7-2 to TRBJ2-3; maybe TRBD2 (6 bases). The CDR3 is 15 residues long. The V gene's germline CDR1 is SGHTA and CDR2 FQGNSA. Trimming stripped 4 bases from V and 0 bases from J, with 11 bases between. CDR3 residues: CASSYAGTSTDTQYF. The CDR3 DNA sequence: TGTGCCAGCAGCTACGCCGGGACTAGCACAGATACGCAGTATTTT.

This rearrangement joins TRBV4-3 to TRBJ2-3, with 10 bases aligning to TRBD2. Germline lookup yields CDR1 LGHNA and CDR2 YSLEER. Trimming took 4 bases from V and 6 from J; bases not matched to a gene: 16. The CDR3 spans 18 residues. CDR3 nucleotide sequence: TGCGCCAGCAGCCCCCGAGGAGCGGGAGGGCCTAAGTCCGATACGCAGTATTTT. Residues: CASSPRGAGGPKSDTQYF.

In this sample, this clone turned up once. J is TRBJ1-1 and V is TRBV7-9, with 8 bases matching TRBD1. This CDR3 contains 15 residues. Germline CDR1 and CDR2: SEHNR and FQNEAQ (reference sequence). Trimming cost V 2 bases and J 6 bases; bases outside gene matches: 8. The DNA of the CDR3 is TGTGCCAGCAGCTTAAAAGTAGGACAGGGCTCTGAAGCTTTCTTT. It encodes CASSLKVGQGSEAFF.

J is TRBJ2-3 and V is TRBV4-1; no firm D call. The germline V and J ends were trimmed by 3 bases and 2 bases, with 18 bases remaining between them. The CDR3 is made up of 17 amino acids. Germline V gene data show CDR1 as MGHRA and CDR2 as YSYEKL. For the CDR3, the DNA is TGCGCCAGCAGCCAGGCCCGTATCACCGATGACACAGATACGCAGTATTTT. Its translation is CASSQARITDDTDTQYF.

The chain has TRBV7-9 and TRBJ1-6; 11 bases align to TRBD1. V shed 4 bases and J 6 bases; nucleotides not matched to a gene: 5. The CDR3 totals 16 residues. Germline CDR1 SEHNR, CDR2 FQNEAQ (reference sequence). The CDR3 DNA sequence: TGTGCCAGCAGCTGGGGGACAGGGGGTCCTAATTCACCCCTCCACTTT. It is translated as CASSWGTGGPNSPLHF. The variable domain in full, with the rest retrieved from reference TRBV7-9 and TRBJ1-6, is DTGVSQNPRHKITKRGQNVTFRCDPISEHNRLYWYRQTLGQGPEFLTYFQNEAQLEKSRLLSDRFSAERPKGSFSTLEIQRTEQGDSAMYLCASSWGTGGPNSPLHFGNGTRLTVT.